This entry lists 20 T cell receptor beta chains sequenced from one sample in a study of blood T cells in healthy people across ages. A J-beta primer mix and a sample-barcoded 5' primer were used in a second PCR of about 7 to 11 cycles. Each CDR3 protein gets one entry after TCRdb re-called the 5' RACE reads with MiXCR. The sample records 650,000 or so distinct CDR3 sequences, more than 45% being singletons. Sequencing input: blood. The origin of the receptors is a woman aged 80 or older in good health.

This clonotype was picked up many times. The chain carries TRBV6-2 or TRBV6-3 and TRBJ2-1, with D unresolved. V gave up 2 bases and J gave up 6 bases, with 5 bases separating them. This CDR3 is built from 12 residues. Germline V gives CDR1 MNHEY, CDR2 SVGEGT. CDR3 coding DNA: TGTGCCAGCAGTTACCTCGGCAATGAGCAGTTCTTC. It translates to CASSYLGNEQFF.

This clonotype was found many times. The rearrangement links TRBV21-1 to TRBJ2-3; no check of the table's D call, TRBD2, against the DNA was made. TRBV21-1 is a known pseudogene. This CDR3 contains 17 residues. The CDR3 DNA is TGTGCCAGCAGCAAATGCGCGACTAGCGGGACCACAGATACGCAGTATTTT. This codes for CASSKCATSGTTDTQYF.

In its sample, this clonotype was seen many times. The chain joins TRBV30 to TRBJ2-6; D is unclear. The germline V gene has CDR1 GTSNPN and CDR2 SVGIG (reference sequence). The CDR3 length is 12 residues. The CDR3, as DNA: TGTGCTGTTAGTGCTGGGGCCAACGTCCTGACTTTC. It is translated as CAVSAGANVLTF.

This sequence joins TRBV12-3 or TRBV12-4 and TRBJ1-1, with a tentative D call TRBD1 (6 bases). V was cut by 6 bases and J by 1 base, with 12 bases left in between. CDR3 length: 14 amino acids. The CDR3 sequence: CASSRGHPNTEAFF. The CDR3 nucleotides are TGTGCCAGCAGCCGGGGACACCCGAACACTGAAGCTTTCTTT.

This clonotype was counted many times. The gene calls are TRBV28 and TRBJ1-6; TRBD1 aligns across 7 bases. CDR1 and CDR2 (germline): MDHEN, SYDVKM. The CDR3 consists of 14 residues. The J segment lost 10 bases and the V segment lost 7 bases, leaving 10 bases of the junction unmatched. CDR3 residues: CASTVGQGGSPLHF. CDR3 coding DNA: TGTGCCAGCACCGTCGGGCAGGGGGGATCACCCCTCCACTTT. The entire variable domain, with the rest obtained from reference TRBV28 and TRBJ1-6, is as follows: DVKVTQSSRYLVKRTGEKVFLECVQDMDHENMFWYRQDPGLGLRLIYFSYDVKMKEKGDIPEGYSVSREKKERFSLILESASTNQTSMYLCASTVGQGGSPLHFGNGTRLTVT.

This clonotype came up a few times. A much larger clone is a single base away; this may be a read error. The rearrangement uses TRBV29-1 and TRBJ2-5; 9 nucleotides match TRBD1. The J call may be wrong; the DNA end is better matched by TRBJ2-7. This CDR3 has 14 amino acids. The V gene's germline CDR1 is SQVTM and CDR2 ANQGSEA. CDR3 DNA sequence: TGCAGCGGGAGAGATGGGACAGGGACCGACGAGCAGTACTTC. This codes for CSGRDGTGTDEQYF.

This clonotype was observed a few times. The rearrangement links TRBV20-1 to TRBJ1-5, with TRBD1 identical over 8 bases. The CDR3 runs 16 residues. Germline assignment: CDR1 DFQATT and CDR2 SNEGSKA (reference sequence). V shed 2 bases and J 2 bases; nucleotides not matched to a gene: 8. This CDR3 reads CSARLPGGSGNQPQHF. The CDR3 DNA reads TGCAGTGCTAGATTGCCAGGGGGCTCCGGCAATCAGCCCCAGCATTTT.

This clonotype has just a few counts. The DNA for the CDR3 is TGTGCCAGCAGCTTCCTTACGGGGAGCACAGATACGCAGTATTTT. This codes for CASSFLTGSTDTQYF. This chain links TRBV7-9 with TRBJ2-3, with a possible D match to TRBD2 (5 bases). Germline V gene data show CDR1 as SEHNR and CDR2 as FQNEAQ (reference sequence). This CDR3 contains 15 residues. V lost 3 bases and J lost 0, with 10 bases in between.

In its sample, this clonotype was seen many times. The J gene is TRBJ2-7, the V gene TRBV7-2, with 9 bases lining up with TRBD2. The CDR3 loop spans 13 amino acids. Germline V gene lookup returns CDR1 SGHTA and CDR2 FQGNSA. Unmatched junction bases numbered 1, after V lost 3 bases and J lost 4 bases. The CDR3 DNA is TGTGCCAGCAGCTTCCTAGCGGGATACGAGCAGTACTTC. Amino acids: CASSFLAGYEQYF.

The table lists this clonotype with many counts. For the CDR3, the DNA is TGTGCCAGCACCGGACGGGGTCGGGTAAATACGCAGTATTTT. Translating gives CASTGRGRVNTQYF. The V call is TRBV28, the J call TRBJ2-3, with a weak D call TRBD2 (5 bases). The germline V gene encodes CDR1 MDHEN and CDR2 SYDVKM. V gave up 7 bases and J gave up 7 bases, with 18 bases separating them. The CDR3 contains 14 residues.

This clonotype was observed many times. V is TRBV29-1 and J is TRBJ2-7, with 11 positions matching TRBD2. This CDR3 is built from 18 residues. V gave up 7 bases and J gave up 3 bases; unmatched junction bases: 20. The germline gives CDR1 SQVTM, CDR2 ANQGSEA. The CDR3 sequence is CSATSRVLAGGDLYEQYF. In nucleotides, the CDR3 is TGCAGCGCCACTAGCCGAGTGCTAGCGGGAGGCGACCTCTACGAGCAGTACTTC.

This sequence joins TRBV20-1 and TRBJ2-1, with 8 bases identical to TRBD2. Looked up from germline, CDR1 is DFQATT and CDR2 is SNEGSKA (reference sequence). Losses at the gene ends were 5 bases for V and 2 bases for J; bases not matched to a gene: 11. The CDR3 length is 16 residues. The CDR3 is CSAPPPSGLAYNEQFF. The CDR3 nucleotides are TGCAGTGCTCCCCCCCCCTCGGGACTAGCCTACAATGAGCAGTTCTTC.

This clonotype was seen repeatedly, ten times or more. The genes are TRBV6-6 and TRBJ1-1; 7 nucleotides line up with TRBD1. Germline CDR1 reads MNHNY; CDR2 reads SVGAGI (reference sequence). The CDR3 has 15 residues. V lost 8 bases, J lost 4 bases, and 13 bases stayed unmatched. CDR3: CASAKGQGGSTEAFF. CDR3 bases: TGTGCCAGCGCAAAAGGGCAGGGGGGGAGCACTGAAGCTTTCTTT.

J is TRBJ2-5 and V is TRBV7-8; D may be TRBD2 (6 bases). Germline V CDR1 and CDR2: SGHVS, FQNEAQ. The CDR3 spans 15 residues. V gave up 3 bases and J gave up 4 bases, with 15 bases separating them. CDR3 DNA sequence: TGTGCCAGCAGCTTGGACACGGGAGCGACAGAGACCCAGTACTTC. Translation: CASSLDTGATETQYF.

The J gene is TRBJ2-7, the V gene TRBV28; possible D gene TRBD1, 5 bases. The CDR3 runs 13 residues. Germline CDR1 MDHEN, CDR2 SYDVKM. V lost 7 bases to trimming and J lost 2 bases, with 12 bases between them. The chain's CDR3 is CASISDSTYEQYF. The CDR3 nucleotides are TGTGCCAGCATTTCCGACAGTACCTACGAGCAGTACTTC.

This clonotype was seen repeatedly, ten times or more. The V call is TRBV6-6, the J call TRBJ2-3; D is uncertain. The CDR3 is 11 residues long. Looked up from germline, CDR1 is MNHNY and CDR2 is SVGAGI (reference sequence). Trimming took off 7 bases at V and 2 bases at J, with 4 bases between the two ends. The CDR3 DNA reads TGTGCCAGCACCCACACAGATACGCAGTATTTT. Amino acid sequence: CASTHTDTQYF.

This clonotype was seen once. The chain links TRBV15 to TRBJ2-5; 8 bases map to TRBD1. The trim removed 1 base at V and 5 bases at J, leaving 3 bases unmatched. Germline assignment: CDR1 LNHNV and CDR2 YYDKDF (reference sequence). CDR3 length: 14 residues. The CDR3 sequence: CATSRGQGSETQYF. CDR3 nucleotides: TGTGCCACCAGCAGAGGACAGGGGTCTGAGACCCAGTACTTC.

This clonotype is a singleton in its sample. The chain combines TRBV6-6 with TRBJ2-1, with 10 positions matching TRBD2. The CDR3 is 16 residues long. Looked up from germline, CDR1 is MNHNY and CDR2 is SVGAGI (reference sequence). V was pared by 6 bases and J by 7 bases, with 12 bases of the junction left unmatched. CDR3 DNA sequence: TGTGCCAGCAGCTCGGGACTAGCGCCCCTGGGGAATGAGCAGTTCTTC. This gives the protein CASSSGLAPLGNEQFF.

This clonotype appeared a few times. The chain links TRBV30 to TRBJ1-2; D is undetermined. Germline CDR1 and CDR2: GTSNPN and SVGIG (reference sequence). The CDR3 is 11 residues long. V was trimmed by 2 bases and J by 7 bases, leaving 8 bases between them. The CDR3 sequence: CAWSNGCGYTF. The CDR3 region has the DNA TGTGCCTGGAGTAATGGGTGTGGCTACACCTTC.

About this clonotype: Just one base apart from a much larger clone, this may be a read error. The gene calls are TRBV10-2 and TRBJ2-1; D may be TRBD2 (6 bases). Germline V gives CDR1 WSHSY, CDR2 SAAADI. The CDR3 loop spans 14 amino acids. The CDR3 DNA reads TGCGCCGGACGGGGCGGGGACTCCTACAATGAGCGGTTCTTC. It translates to CAGRGGDSYNERFF.